The rows below give T cell receptor beta chains drawn from one sample of a study of blood T cell repertoires in COVID-19. TCRdb keeps only in-frame clones here, not all; method: immunoSEQ multiplex PCR. The sample has some 490,000 clones; 70% to 90% are singletons. Sequencing was performed on peripheral blood. These receptors were obtained from a human donor in a cohort sampled during active COVID-19. CDR3s include the opening cysteine and the closing phenylalanine or tryptophan. The D gene is left open where the match is weak. Clone size is shown for a subset of rows, as once, few, many or a class of expanded clone.

TRBJ1-5 14 TRBV7-9 . few TGTGCCAGCAGCTTATCAGGAGGAAGCCTGCCCCAGCATTTT CASSLSGGSLPQHF
TRBJ2-2 15 TRBV19 TRBD1 few TGTGCCAGTACCGGACAGGGGGCTGGCACCGGGGAGCTGTTTTTT CASTGQGAGTGELFF
TRBJ1-2 15 TRBV5-1 TRBD1 . TGCGCCAGCAGCTTGTATTTTGGACAGGGAGTTGGCTACACCTTC CASSLYFGQGVGYTF
TRBJ1-1 16 TRBV27 . . TGTGCCAGCAGTCTACTTACAACAGGGATGAACACTGAAGCTTTCTTT CASSLLTTGMNTEAFF
TRBJ2-5 14 TRBV5-4 TRBD1 . TGTGCCAGCAGCTTCATCGGACAGGAAGAGACCCAGTACTTC CASSFIGQEETQYF
TRBJ2-1 15 TRBV7-2 TRBD2 . TGTGCCAGCAGCCAACTAGCGGGAGTTGGCAATGAGCAGTTCTTC CASSQLAGVGNEQFF
TRBJ1-6 15 TRBV6-2/TRBV6-3 TRBD1 . TGTGCCAGCAGTGGGACAGGGGGCCCGAATTCACCCCTCCACTTT CASSGTGGPNSPLHF
TRBJ2-1 16 TRBV5-1 TRBD2 . TGCGCCAGCAGCTCGGGACTAGCGGGAGGGCGGGGTGAGCAGTTCTTC CASSSGLAGGRGEQFF
TRBJ1-4 15 TRBV11-2 TRBD1 . TGTGCCAGCAGCGATCCGACAGGGGGCGTGGAAAAACTGTTTTTT CASSDPTGGVEKLFF
TRBJ2-7 17 TRBV9 TRBD2 once TGTGCCAGCAGCGTAGGGGCAGCGGGAGCTACCTTCGGAGAGCAGTACTTC CASSVGAAGATFGEQYF
TRBJ1-5 14 TRBV30 TRBD1 . TGTGCCTGGAGTCTCGGACAGGGATTGCAGCCCCAGCATTTT CAWSLGQGLQPQHF
TRBJ2-3 15 TRBV28 . . TGTGCCAGCAGTGCCTTCGGGGGAGAGGGAGATACGCAGTATTTT CASSAFGGEGDTQYF
TRBJ2-7 14 TRBV5-6 TRBD1 few TGTGCCAGCAGCTGCCCGGGACAGGTCTATGAGCAGTACTTC CASSCPGQVYEQYF
TRBJ2-1 16 TRBV3-1/TRBV3-2 TRBD2 . TGTGCCAGCAGCCAAGAAGTTAGCGGGGAGGAGTATGAGCAGTTCTTC CASSQEVSGEEYEQFF
TRBJ2-1 17 TRBV25-1 TRBD2 once TGTGCCAGCAGCCCAAAAAGGGCTAGCGGGTTCTGGAATGAGCAGTTCTTC CASSPKRASGFWNEQFF
TRBJ2-1 16 TRBV4-2 TRBD2 . TGTGCCAGCAGCCAAGGAGGCGGGGGGTTGGGGAATGAGCAGTTCTTC CASSQGGGGLGNEQFF
TRBJ2-3 16 TRBV6-1 . . TGTGCCAGCAGTGGGCAGGGGCAACCCCGCACAGATACGCAGTATTTT CASSGQGQPRTDTQYF
TRBJ1-1 14 TRBV3-1/TRBV3-2 TRBD1 once TGTGCCAGCAGCCGAAAGGGGGCTGGTACTGAAGCTTTCTTT CASSRKGAGTEAFF
TRBJ1-4 17 TRBV4-1 . . TGCGCCAGCAGCCAAGATTATTCCGTTGCGACCGGACTAAAACTGTTTTTT CASSQDYSVATGLKLFF
TRBJ2-7 13 TRBV28 . once TGTGCCAGCGGACAGAGCCACTCCTACGAGCAGTACTTC CASGQSHSYEQYF
TRBJ2-2 16 TRBV3-1/TRBV3-2 . . TGTGCCAGCAGCCAATACAGCGGTTCGAACACCGGGGAGCTGTTTTTT CASSQYSGSNTGELFF
TRBJ2-5 13 TRBV19 . . TGTGCCACACGTGGGCAGGTTCAAGAGACCCAGTACTTC CATRGQVQETQYF
TRBJ1-6 14 TRBV29-1 . . TGCAGCGTTTCGGGGTTTGGGGGGAATTCACCCCTCCACTTT CSVSGFGGNSPLHF
TRBJ2-5 15 TRBV7-2 . . TGTGCCAGCAGCTTAGTCGTCGGGATCCAGGAGACCCAGTACTTC CASSLVVGIQETQYF
TRBJ2-2 14 TRBV28 TRBD1 . TGTGCCAGCAGCGGACAGGCATTTTCCGGGGAGCTGTTTTTT CASSGQAFSGELFF
TRBJ1-2 18 TRBV15 TRBD1 once TGTGCCACCAGCAGGGAGTCAGGAGGACAGGGGGATCGTTATGGCTACACCTTC CATSRESGGQGDRYGYTF
TRBJ2-7 14 TRBV30 TRBD2 . TGTGCCTGGAGTCAGGGACTAGCGAATGCCGAGCAGTACTTC CAWSQGLANAEQYF
TRBJ1-1 13 TRBV12-3/TRBV12-4 . . TGTGCCAGCAGTTTAGCGCGGGAAACTGAAGCTTTCTTT CASSLARETEAFF
TRBJ2-5 16 TRBV4-1 TRBD1 few TGCGCCAGCAGCCGGATATTAAGGACAGGGGAAGAGACCCAGTACTTC CASSRILRTGEETQYF
TRBJ2-5 14 TRBV7-2 . . TGTGCCAGCAGCTTAGCGTCTCAGCAAGAGACCCAGTACTTC CASSLASQQETQYF
TRBJ1-1 14 TRBV30 . . TGTGCCTGGAGTGATATCCGTATGAACACTGAAGCTTTCTTT CAWSDIRMNTEAFF
TRBJ1-1 14 TRBV9 TRBD1 . TGTGCCAGCAGCACCGGGACAGCGAACACTGAAGCTTTCTTT CASSTGTANTEAFF
TRBJ2-5 12 TRBV7-9 TRBD2 . TGTGCCAGCAGCGCCCCTCGGGGGGCCCAGTACTTC CASSAPRGAQYF
TRBJ1-1 12 TRBV30 TRBD1 . TGTGCAATAACCAGGGGGTCAGCTGAAGCTTTCTTT CAITRGSAEAFF
TRBJ1-1 13 TRBV12-3/TRBV12-4 . . TGTGCCAGCAGGAAGGGGGAGAACACTGAAGCTTTCTTT CASRKGENTEAFF
TRBJ2-5 16 TRBV6-5 TRBD2 few TGTGCCAGCAGTTCGCCCGGGACTAGCGAAGGGGAGACCCAGTACTTC CASSSPGTSEGETQYF
TRBJ2-2 15 TRBV7-9 . . TGTGCCAGCAGCTTAGCACTAGGTGAAGGCGGGGAGCTGTTTTTT CASSLALGEGGELFF
TRBJ1-4 15 TRBV28 . once TGTGCCAGCAGTTCCTCCGGGACTCGAGGCGAAAAACTGTTTTTT CASSSSGTRGEKLFF
TRBJ1-1 15 TRBV29-1 . . TGCAGCGTTGAAAGTCTCACACCCCGAAACACTGAAGCTTTCTTT CSVESLTPRNTEAFF
TRBJ2-5 15 TRBV7-9 . . TGTGCCAGCAGCTTAGTGCCAGGGCAGCAAGAGACCCAGTACTTC CASSLVPGQQETQYF
TRBJ2-7 14 TRBV7-9 . once TGTGCCAGCAGCTTAGCCAGCGCTAGAGACGAGCAGTACTTC CASSLASARDEQYF
TRBJ2-1 13 TRBV6-5 TRBD2 . TGTGCCAGCAGATTAGGCGGGGGGGATGAGCAGTTCTTC CASRLGGGDEQFF
TRBJ1-1 14 TRBV5-1 . . TGCGCCAGCAGCGCCGCTACAGGGAACACTGAAGCTTTCTTT CASSAATGNTEAFF
TRBJ1-3 15 TRBV18 . . TGTGCCAGCTCCATCTCCGACAGGATTGGAAACACCATATATTTT CASSISDRIGNTIYF